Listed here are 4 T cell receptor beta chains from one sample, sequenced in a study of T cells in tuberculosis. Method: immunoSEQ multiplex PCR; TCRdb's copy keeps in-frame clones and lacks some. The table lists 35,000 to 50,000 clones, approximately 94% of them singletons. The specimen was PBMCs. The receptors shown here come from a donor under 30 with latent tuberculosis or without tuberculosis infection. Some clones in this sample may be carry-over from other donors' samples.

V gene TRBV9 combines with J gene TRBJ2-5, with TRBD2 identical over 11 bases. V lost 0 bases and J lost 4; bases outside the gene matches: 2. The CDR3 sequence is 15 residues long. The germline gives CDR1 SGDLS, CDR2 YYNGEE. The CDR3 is CASSVGTSGGETQYF. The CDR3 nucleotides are TGTGCCAGCAGCGTAGGCACTAGCGGGGGAGAGACCCAGTACTTC.

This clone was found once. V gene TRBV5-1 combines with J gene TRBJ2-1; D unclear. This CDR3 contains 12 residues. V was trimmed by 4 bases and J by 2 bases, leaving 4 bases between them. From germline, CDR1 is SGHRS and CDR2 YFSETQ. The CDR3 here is CASSATYNEQFF. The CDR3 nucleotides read TGCGCCAGCAGCGCTACCTACAATGAGCAGTTCTTC.

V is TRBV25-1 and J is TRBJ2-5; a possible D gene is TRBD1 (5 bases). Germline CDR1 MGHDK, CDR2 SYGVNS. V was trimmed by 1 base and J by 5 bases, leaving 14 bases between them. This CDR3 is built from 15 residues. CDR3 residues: CASSEWQGKDETQYF. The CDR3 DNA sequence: TGTGCCAGCAGTGAATGGCAGGGAAAAGATGAGACCCAGTACTTC. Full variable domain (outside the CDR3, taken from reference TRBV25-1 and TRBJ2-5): EADIYQTPRYLVIGTGKKITLECSQTMGHDKMYWYQQDPGMELHLIHYSYGVNSTEKGDLSSESTVSRIRTEHFPLTLESARPSHTSQYLCASSEWQGKDETQYFGPGTRLLVL.

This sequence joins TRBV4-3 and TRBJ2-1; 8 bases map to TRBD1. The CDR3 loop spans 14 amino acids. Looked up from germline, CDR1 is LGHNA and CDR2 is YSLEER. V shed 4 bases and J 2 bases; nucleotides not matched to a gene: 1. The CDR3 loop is CASSRDRTYNEQFF. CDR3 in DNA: TGCGCCAGCAGCCGGGACAGGACCTACAATGAGCAGTTCTTC.